The sequence of this T cell receptor beta chain was determined in a study of quantifying T cell responses using KT2 cells. The wider study: cDNA was made from DNase-treated RNA using alpha and beta constant primers. Estimated efficiency of the T4 ligation step was above 9% under optimum conditions. General study findings and limits: At about one KT2 cell per 100,000 PBMC, KT2 sequences were still detected.

A remark on this clonotype: Its antigen is not known.

The cDNA 3' end received a ligated oligonucleotide with a UMI. An equimolar mix of RC1.1 and RC1.2 primed the beta chain across TRBC1 and TRBC2. MiXCR, run by TCRdb on the UMI-ligation and nested PCR reads, gives a single entry per CDR3 protein. The sample has tens of thousands of distinct CDR3 sequences, about a tenth seen once. KT2, a clone with a known TCR, was spiked into unfractionated PBMC. KT2 cells were mixed with fixed PBMC numbers at varying ratios. The receptor's source is a human donor. Sample: PBMCs spiked with cells of the T cell clone KT2.

The CDR3 is CASSLAGTKRETQYF. In DNA form, the CDR3 reads TGTGCCAGCAGCTTAGCGGGGACTAAACGAGAGACCCAGTACTTC. The chain joins TRBV7-2 to TRBJ2-5; 7 bases line up with TRBD2. Per germline, CDR1 SGHTA and CDR2 FQGNSA. The CDR3 loop spans 15 amino acids. Losses at the gene ends were 0 bases for V and 4 bases for J; bases not matched to a gene: 5.